The T cell receptor (beta chain) described here comes from a study of T cells in localized non-small cell lung cancer. The CDR3 has 17 residues. V shed 4 bases and J 2 bases; nucleotides not matched to a gene: 8. Germline V gives CDR1 ENHRY, CDR2 SYGVKD. Using immunoSEQ multiplex PCR, the repertoire was profiled, and TCRdb retains in-frame clones only, with some absent. Of around 25,000 clones in the sample, approximately 83% were seen once. The chain carries TRBV10-3 and TRBJ1-4; 9 nucleotides line up with TRBD1. The sample here was peripheral blood, taken before any cancer treatment. This receptor was obtained from a male donor aged 60 or over with stage II squamous cell lung carcinoma. CDR3 bases: TGTGCCATCAGTGGGGGGACAGGGAAGCGCACTAATGAAAAACTGTTTTTT. Translation: CAISGGTGKRTNEKLFF.